This TCR beta chain was sequenced for a study of T cell repertoires in cytomegalovirus infection. Study context: A matching HLA type, together with CMV infection, was signaled by public TCR beta signatures.

Using its own MiXCR run on the reads, TCRdb lists one record per CDR3 protein. In the table there are around 81,000 distinct CDR3 sequences, approximately 40% of which are singletons. This clonotype occurred a few times. What it recognizes is unknown. V lost 6 bases and J 2 bases, leaving 11 bases between the germline ends. The germline gives CDR1 WSHSY, CDR2 SAAADI. The CDR3 is made up of 15 amino acids. This clonotype originated in a human donor in good health (CMV status not recorded). Some clones in this sample may be carry-over from other donors' samples. This chain links TRBV10-2 with TRBJ1-6, with D tentatively TRBD1 (5 bases). The specimen comprised CD8+ T cells from cultured PBMCs, sampled from culture after CMV antigen stimulation. This CDR3 reads CASRLTETYNSPLHF. DNA of the CDR3: TGCGCCAGCAGGTTGACAGAGACCTATAATTCACCCCTCCACTTT.